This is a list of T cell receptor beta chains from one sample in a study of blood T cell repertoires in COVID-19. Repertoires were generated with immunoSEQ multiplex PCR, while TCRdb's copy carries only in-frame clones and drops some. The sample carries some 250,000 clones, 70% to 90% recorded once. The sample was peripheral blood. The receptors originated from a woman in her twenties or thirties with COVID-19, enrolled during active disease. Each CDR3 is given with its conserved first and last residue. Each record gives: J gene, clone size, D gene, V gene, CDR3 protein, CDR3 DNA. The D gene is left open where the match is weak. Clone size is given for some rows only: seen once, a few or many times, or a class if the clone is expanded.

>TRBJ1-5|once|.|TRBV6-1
CASSERGNQPQHF
TGTGCCAGCAGTGAGAGGGGCAATCAGCCCCAGCATTTT
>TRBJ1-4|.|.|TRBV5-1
CASSSGRMRDEKLFF
TGCGCCAGCAGCAGCGGACGGATGCGCGATGAAAAACTGTTTTTT
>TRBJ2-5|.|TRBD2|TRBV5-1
CATSWGGETQYF
TGCGCCACGTCGTGGGGGGGGGAGACCCAGTACTTC
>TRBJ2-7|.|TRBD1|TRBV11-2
CASSSRGQGAFYEQYF
TGTGCCAGCAGCTCTAGGGGACAGGGGGCGTTCTACGAGCAGTACTTC
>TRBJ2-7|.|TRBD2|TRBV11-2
CASSISGGSYEQYF
TGTGCCAGCAGCATTAGCGGGGGGAGCTACGAGCAGTACTTC
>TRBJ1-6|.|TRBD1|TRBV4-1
CASSPRQGISNSPLHF
TGCGCCAGCTCGCCTCGACAGGGGATCAGTAATTCACCCCTCCACTTT
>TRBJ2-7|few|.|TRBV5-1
CASSLASEQYF
TGCGCCAGCAGCTTGGCTTCCGAGCAGTACTTC
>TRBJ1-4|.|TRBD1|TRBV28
CASSSPMGQVNEKLFF
TGTGCCAGCAGTTCTCCAATGGGACAGGTTAATGAAAAACTGTTTTTT
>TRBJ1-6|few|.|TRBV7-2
CASSLYLASSYNSPLHF
TGTGCCAGCAGCTTATACCTCGCGAGCTCCTATAATTCACCCCTCCACTTT
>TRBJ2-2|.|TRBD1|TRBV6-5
CASKAGGARELFF
TGTGCCAGCAAGGCAGGGGGCGCGAGGGAGCTGTTTTTT
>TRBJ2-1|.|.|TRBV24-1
CATSETSRGGGSLGDEQFF
TGTGCCACCAGTGAGACGTCCCGGGGAGGGGGTTCGCTAGGGGATGAGCAGTTCTTC
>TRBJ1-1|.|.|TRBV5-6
CASSFPRDMNTEAFF
TGTGCCAGCAGCTTCCCCAGGGATATGAACACTGAAGCTTTCTTT
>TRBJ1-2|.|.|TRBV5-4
CASSFTGNYGYTF
TGTGCCAGCAGCTTTACAGGGAATTATGGCTACACCTTC
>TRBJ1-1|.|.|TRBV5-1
CASSPGVVGTEAFF
TGCGCCAGCAGCCCGGGGGTAGTAGGCACTGAAGCTTTCTTT
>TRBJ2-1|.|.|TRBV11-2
CASRAGTSSYNEQFF
TGTGCCAGCAGGGCCGGGACTTCTTCCTACAATGAGCAGTTCTTC
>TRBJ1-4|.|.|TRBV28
CASSGSEGRSTNEKLFF
TGTGCCAGCAGTGGGTCGGAGGGGAGATCAACTAATGAAAAACTGTTTTTT
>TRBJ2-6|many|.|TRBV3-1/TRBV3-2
CASSLGTPGANVLTF
TGTGCCAGCAGCCTCGGGACACCTGGGGCCAACGTCCTGACTTTC
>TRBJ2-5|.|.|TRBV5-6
CASSLGTIAEETQYF
TGTGCCAGCAGCTTAGGGACAATAGCCGAAGAGACCCAGTACTTC
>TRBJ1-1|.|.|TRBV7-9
CASSLGSGTEAFF
TGTGCCAGCAGCTTAGGGAGCGGTACTGAAGCTTTCTTT
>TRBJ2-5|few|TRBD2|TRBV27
CASSFRGLAGETQYF
TGTGCCAGCAGTTTTAGGGGACTAGCAGGAGAGACCCAGTACTTC
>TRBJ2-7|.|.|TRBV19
CAMRGRGTYEQYF
TGTGCCATGAGGGGGAGGGGGACCTACGAGCAGTACTTC
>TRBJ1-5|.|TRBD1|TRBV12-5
CASGFDRVTWPQHF
TGTGCTAGTGGCTTCGACAGGGTGACTTGGCCCCAGCATTTT
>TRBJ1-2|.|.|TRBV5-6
CASSLVGRATNGYTF
TGTGCCAGCAGCTTGGTCGGCAGGGCTACAAATGGCTACACCTTC
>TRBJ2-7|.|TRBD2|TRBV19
CASSIAGGHSYEQYF
TGTGCCAGTAGTATCGCGGGGGGTCACTCCTACGAGCAGTACTTC
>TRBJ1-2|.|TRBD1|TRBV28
CASRTGTGNTHTF
TGTGCCAGCAGAACCGGGACAGGGAATACCCACACCTTC
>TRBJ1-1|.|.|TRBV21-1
CASSWDRDRGKTEAFF
TGTGCCAGCAGCTGGGACCGGGACAGGGGTAAAACTGAAGCTTTCTTT
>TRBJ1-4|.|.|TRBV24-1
CATSDSGDPNEKLFF
TGTGCCACCAGTGATTCAGGGGATCCTAATGAAAAACTGTTTTTT
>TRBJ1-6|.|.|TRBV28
CASSPGHNSPLHF
TGTGCCAGCAGCCCAGGGCATAATTCACCCCTCCACTTT
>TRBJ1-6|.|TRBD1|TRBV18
CASSLLTGTENSPLHF
TGTGCCAGCTCACTACTAACCGGGACAGAGAATTCACCCCTCCACTTT
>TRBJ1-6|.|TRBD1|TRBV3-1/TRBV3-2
CASSQDPRTGPNSPLHF
TGTGCCAGCAGCCAAGATCCTAGGACAGGACCAAATTCACCCCTCCACTTT
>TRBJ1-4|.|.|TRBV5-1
CASSDRPATNEKLFF
TGCGCCAGCAGCGACAGGCCGGCAACTAATGAAAAACTGTTTTTT
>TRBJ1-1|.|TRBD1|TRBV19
CASIETGSSAFF
TGTGCCAGTATAGAGACAGGGTCGTCGGCTTTCTTT
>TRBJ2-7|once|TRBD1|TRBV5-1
CARGQAHYEQYF
TGCGCCAGGGGACAGGCGCACTACGAGCAGTACTTC
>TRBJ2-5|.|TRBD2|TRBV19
CASSIPPTSGGVSETQYF
TGTGCCAGTAGTATCCCTCCGACTAGCGGGGGGGTGTCGGAGACCCAGTACTTC
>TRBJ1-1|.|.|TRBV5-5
CASRASVGAGFDTEAFF
TGTGCCAGCAGAGCGTCCGTAGGAGCAGGGTTTGACACTGAAGCTTTCTTT
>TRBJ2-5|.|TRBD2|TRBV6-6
CASSYSGGVRETQYF
TGTGCCAGCAGTTATAGCGGGGGGGTCCGGGAGACCCAGTACTTC
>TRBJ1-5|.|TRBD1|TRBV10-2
CASSDTDREGQPQHF
TGCGCCAGCAGTGATACAGACAGGGAAGGTCAGCCCCAGCATTTT
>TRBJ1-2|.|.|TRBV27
CASSLWRGARYGYTF
TGTGCCAGCAGTTTATGGCGGGGCGCCCGCTATGGCTACACCTTC
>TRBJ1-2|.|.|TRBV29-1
CSVEDQRSPFYGYTF
TGCAGCGTTGAAGATCAAAGGAGTCCATTCTATGGCTACACCTTC
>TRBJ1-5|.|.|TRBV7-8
CASSLYGSNQPQHF
TGTGCCAGCAGCTTATACGGGAGCAATCAGCCCCAGCATTTT
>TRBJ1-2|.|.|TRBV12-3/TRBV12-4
CASREAGVWGYTF
TGTGCCAGCAGGGAGGCAGGGGTTTGGGGCTACACCTTC
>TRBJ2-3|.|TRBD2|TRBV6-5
CASSSIGRGDTQYF
TGTGCCAGCAGTTCTATCGGGCGGGGGGATACGCAGTATTTT
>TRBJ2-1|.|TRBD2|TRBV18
CASSRPGLADLYEQFF
TGTGCCAGCTCGCGTCCCGGACTAGCGGATTTATATGAGCAGTTCTTC
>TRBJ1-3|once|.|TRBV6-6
CASSQRGGDTIYF
TGTGCCAGCAGTCAAAGGGGGGGAGACACCATATATTTT
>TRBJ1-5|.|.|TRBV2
CASSRQGNSNQPQHF
TGTGCCAGCAGTCGGCAGGGGAATAGCAATCAGCCCCAGCATTTT
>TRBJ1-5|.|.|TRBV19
CASGQLYSNQPQHF
TGTGCCAGTGGACAGTTATATAGCAATCAGCCCCAGCATTTT
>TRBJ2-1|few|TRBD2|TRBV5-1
CASSLRGGSSYNEQFF
TGCGCCAGCAGCTTGCGGGGGGGAAGCTCCTACAATGAGCAGTTCTTC
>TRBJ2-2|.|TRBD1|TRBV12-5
CASGLVVGTGERDTGELFF
TGTGCTAGTGGTTTGGTCGTAGGGACAGGCGAACGGGACACCGGGGAGCTGTTTTTT
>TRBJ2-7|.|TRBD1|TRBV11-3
CASSLTGEYEQYF
TGTGCCAGCAGCTTGACAGGGGAATACGAGCAGTACTTC
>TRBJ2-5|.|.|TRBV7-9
CASVGMGRYQETQYF
TGTGCCAGCGTTGGAATGGGCCGGTACCAAGAGACCCAGTACTTC